Given below is one TCR beta chain in context. The CDR3 is 14 residues long. Germline V gene sequence: CDR1 PRHDT, CDR2 FYEKMQ (reference sequence). Between the trimmed V and J ends, which lost 7 bases and 4 bases, there was a span of 14 bases. The data stem from a study of blood T cell repertoires in COVID-19. The assay was immunoSEQ multiplex PCR, and TCRdb's table has in-frame clones only and misses some. The table lists a few hundred thousand clones, about 89% of them singletons. The chain uses TRBV13 and TRBJ1-3; D is ambiguous. Sequenced: PBMCs or T cells enriched from blood (not recorded which). This sequence was found in a man between 25 and 39 years old who had recovered from COVID-19. In nucleotides, the CDR3 is TGTGCCAGCACACCGAGAACCAACGGAAACACCATATATTTT. Protein sequence: CASTPRTNGNTIYF.